Listed here are 20 T cell receptor beta chains from one sample, sequenced in a study of tumor and adjacent non-tumor tissue in lung cancer. No cell sorting was done before RNA was extracted from the tissue. TCRbeta libraries were built with three rounds of nested PCR, modified from ARM-PCR. TCRdb redid the calling of the multiplex PCR reads with MiXCR, one entry per CDR3 protein. Among tens of thousands of distinct CDR3 sequences listed, roughly 56% were seen once. The sample was lung tumor tissue. These TCRs come from a man aged 50 to 59 with non-small cell lung cancer.

Concerning this clonotype: A read error may be the cause here, since a much bigger clone is one base away. CDR3: CANSYSNRGDGYTF. The CDR3 DNA reads TGTGCCAACAGTTACTCAAACAGGGGAGATGGCTACACCTTC. The V gene is TRBV6-5, the J gene TRBJ1-2; 7 bases agree with TRBD1. Looked up from germline, CDR1 is MNHEY and CDR2 is SVGAGI. The CDR3 has 14 amino acids.

The CDR3 sequence: CASSAGTSGAVMQYF. CDR3 nucleotides: TGTGCCAGCAGCGCCGGGACTAGCGGCGCAGTTATGCAGTATTTT. This chain links TRBV11-3 with TRBJ2-3; TRBD2 aligns across 11 bases. CDR3 length: 15 amino acids. V lost 5 bases, J lost 11 bases, and 12 bases stayed unmatched. Germline assignment: CDR1 SGHNT and CDR2 YENEEA.

This clonotype was seen at least ten times. The chain has TRBV14 and TRBJ2-5; D is unresolved. The V gene lost 1 base and the J gene lost 5 bases, with 5 bases spanning the gap. The CDR3 runs to 12 residues. Germline V lookup: CDR1 SGHDN, CDR2 FVKESK. The CDR3 spells CASSQGSETQYF. CDR3 coding DNA: TGTGCCAGCAGCCAAGGAAGCGAGACCCAGTACTTC.

V usage is TRBV7-8 and J usage is TRBJ1-1; 9 bases fit TRBD1. CDR1 SGHVS and CDR2 FQNEAQ come from the germline V gene. The V segment lost 0 bases and the J segment 7 bases; nucleotides outside the gene matches: 0. The CDR3 sequence is 13 residues long. CDR3 coding DNA: TGTGCCAGCAGCTTAGCGGGACAGGGTGAAGCTTTCTTT. The encoded protein is CASSLAGQGEAFF.

The rearrangement links TRBV5-1 to TRBJ2-7; D call uncertain. From germline, CDR1 is SGHRS and CDR2 YFSETQ. Trimming removed 5 bases from V and 0 bases from J, with 9 bases in between. CDR3 size: 13 residues. The CDR3 region has the DNA TGCGCCAGCAGGGAAGCGAGCTCCTACGAGCAGTACTTC. Its protein is CASREASSYEQYF.

Many counts were recorded for this clonotype. The chain recombines TRBV10-2 with TRBJ1-5; D is perhaps TRBD1 (6 bases). Per the germline V gene, CDR1 is WSHSY and CDR2 is SAAADI. CDR3 length: 14 amino acids. V lost 4 bases and J lost 2, with 9 bases in between. Written as DNA, the CDR3 is TGCGCCAGCAGTGTAAACAGGGGCAATCAGCCCCAGCATTTT. Its protein is CASSVNRGNQPQHF.

This clonotype appeared many times. The chain couples TRBV5-1 to TRBJ2-3, with D possibly called TRBD1 or TRBD2 (5 bases each). V was clipped by 0 bases and J by 5 bases, with 10 bases between them. The germline CDR1 and CDR2 sequences are SGHRS and YFSETQ. The CDR3 loop spans 14 amino acids. CDR3 region: CASSLGGVEDTQYF. CDR3 nucleotide sequence: TGCGCCAGCAGCTTGGGAGGGGTTGAAGATACGCAGTATTTT. The variable domain in full, completed from reference TRBV5-1 and TRBJ2-3, reads KAGVTQTPRYLIKTRGQQVTLSCSPISGHRSVSWYQQTPGQGLQFLFEYFSETQRNKGNFPGRFSGRQFSNSRSEMNVSTLELGDSALYLCASSLGGVEDTQYFGPGTRLTVL.

Many counts were recorded for this clonotype. The chain recombines TRBV20-1 with TRBJ2-2, with no clear D. The germline V gene has CDR1 DFQATT and CDR2 SNEGSKA (reference sequence). V lost 6 bases, J lost 1 base, and 9 bases lay in between. The CDR3 loop spans 13 amino acids. The CDR3 here is CSAPAENTGELFF. CDR3 nucleotide sequence: TGCAGTGCCCCAGCCGAGAACACCGGGGAGCTGTTTTTT.

This clonotype was counted ten times or more. The chain carries TRBV6-6 and TRBJ2-3; TRBD2 aligns across 8 bases. V was pared by 6 bases and J by 6 bases, with 11 bases of the junction left unmatched. CDR1 is MNHNY, CDR2 SVGAGI, per germline (reference sequence). The CDR3 sequence is 15 residues long. The CDR3 coding sequence is TGTGCCAGCAGCCCCGGGAGCGGGAGTATGGATACGCAGTATTTT. Protein: CASSPGSGSMDTQYF.

As for this clonotype: Given the absence of the conserved phenylalanine or tryptophan at the CDR3 end, a read error is likely. The CDR3 region has the DNA TGCGCCAGCAGCCTAGCGGGCCAGTCTGTCAATGAGCAGTTCCTC. It encodes CASSLAGQSVNEQFL. J is TRBJ2-1 and V is TRBV11-3, with 8 nucleotides matching TRBD2. The CDR3 loop spans 15 amino acids. CDR1 is SGHNT and CDR2 is YENEEA in the germline V gene.

To note about this clonotype: Since the CDR3 does not end with the conserved phenylalanine or tryptophan, this likely comes from a read error. The chain carries TRBV7-9 and TRBJ2-5; D is possibly TRBD1 (6 bases). There are 13 residues in the CDR3. CDR1 is SEHNR and CDR2 is FQNEAQ in the germline V gene (reference sequence). Trimming took off 5 bases at V and 7 bases at J, with 14 bases between the two ends. CDR3 in amino acids: CASSRTEPGTQYS. In DNA form, the CDR3 reads TGTGCCAGCAGCCGGACAGAGCCGGGGACCCAGTACTCC.

Comments on this clonotype: A much larger clone is a single base away; this may be a read error. The chain combines TRBV5-6 with TRBJ1-6; D call uncertain. CDR3 length equals 11 residues. Germline values: CDR1 SGHDT, CDR2 YYEEEE. The CDR3, as DNA: TGTGCCAGCAGCCTTGGATGGGCCCACGACTTT. Residues: CASSLGWAHDF.

As for this clonotype: The CDR3 does not end in the conserved phenylalanine or tryptophan, so this is likely a read error. The chain uses TRBV5-1 and TRBJ2-5, with TRBD2 identical over 7 bases. The CDR3 extends over 18 amino acids. Germline CDR1 SGHRS, CDR2 YFSETQ. Trimming at V came to 2 bases and at J to 2 bases, leaving 15 bases not matched to a gene. The DNA of the CDR3 is TGCGCCAGCAGCTTCGGCCTAGCGGTAGGAGGAGGGCAAGAGACCCAGTACATC. It yields the protein CASSFGLAVGGGQETQYI.

As regards this clonotype: Mismatch with germline at one junction end may stem from a read error. The chain is built from TRBV6-5 and TRBJ2-1, with 8 bases fitting TRBD2. The CDR3 length is 16 residues. Germline CDR1 reads MNHEY; CDR2 reads SVGAGI. CDR3 in amino acids: CASSHSVTSGNNKQFF. The CDR3, as DNA: TGTGCCAGCAGCCACTCGGTTACTAGCGGTAACAATAAGCAGTTCTTC.

Concerning this clonotype itself: This may arise from a read error, as a much more abundant clone is one base away. This sequence joins TRBV6-2 or TRBV6-3 and TRBJ2-5, with 8 bases matching TRBD2. This CDR3 has 15 amino acids. The trim removed 11 bases at V and 9 bases at J, leaving 20 bases unmatched. Germline V gene lookup returns CDR1 MNHEY and CDR2 SVGEGT. The CDR3 DNA sequence: TGTGCCTGCGGAACCGGTCTAGCGGGCCGCGGGGCCCAGTACTTC. Protein: CACGTGLAGRGAQYF.

This clonotype was seen many times. The genes are TRBV6-1 and TRBJ2-7; 8 positions match TRBD2. Germline loops: CDR1 MNHNS, CDR2 SASEGT. This CDR3 contains 14 residues. V was pared by 5 bases and J by 1 base, with 4 bases of the junction left unmatched. The CDR3 region is CASSTSGTSYEQYF. The DNA of the CDR3 is TGTGCCAGCAGTACTAGCGGAACTTCCTACGAGCAGTACTTC.

This clonotype was seen just once. The chain couples TRBV10-1 to TRBJ2-7; 8 bases agree with TRBD1. This CDR3 has 14 amino acids. V lost 0 bases and J lost 3; bases outside the gene matches: 1. Germline V gene sequence: CDR1 WNHNN, CDR2 SYGVQD (reference sequence). The CDR3 sequence: CASSESDRVYEQYF. In DNA, the CDR3 is TGCGCCAGCAGTGAGTCGGACAGGGTCTACGAGCAGTACTTC.

This clonotype was detected a few times. A read error may be the cause here, since a much bigger clone is one base away. The genes are TRBV12-3 or TRBV12-4 and TRBJ1-1; no definite D call. The CDR3 covers 12 residues. This CDR3 reads CASSFPGTGAFF. The CDR3, as DNA: TGTGCCAGCAGTTTTCCGGGAACTGGAGCTTTCTTT.

About this clonotype: The CDR3 does not end in the conserved phenylalanine or tryptophan, so this is likely a read error. V is TRBV6-5 and J is TRBJ2-6, with D possibly being TRBD1 (5 bases). This CDR3 is 14 amino acids long. The V gene's germline CDR1 is MNHEY and CDR2 SVGAGI. The DNA for the CDR3 is TGTGCCAGCAGTCGGATCTCTGGGGCCAAGGTCCTGACTTAC. Protein sequence: CASSRISGAKVLTY.

In this sample, this clonotype turned up a few times. This may arise from a read error, as a much more abundant clone is one base away. The chain links TRBV2 to TRBJ2-1, with TRBD2 matching over 13 bases. From germline, CDR1 is SNHLY and CDR2 FYNNEI. This CDR3 is 15 amino acids long. CDR3 amino acids: CASSALAGGPNDQFF. As DNA, the CDR3 is TGTGCCAGCAGCGCACTAGCGGGAGGGCCCAATGATCAGTTCTTC.